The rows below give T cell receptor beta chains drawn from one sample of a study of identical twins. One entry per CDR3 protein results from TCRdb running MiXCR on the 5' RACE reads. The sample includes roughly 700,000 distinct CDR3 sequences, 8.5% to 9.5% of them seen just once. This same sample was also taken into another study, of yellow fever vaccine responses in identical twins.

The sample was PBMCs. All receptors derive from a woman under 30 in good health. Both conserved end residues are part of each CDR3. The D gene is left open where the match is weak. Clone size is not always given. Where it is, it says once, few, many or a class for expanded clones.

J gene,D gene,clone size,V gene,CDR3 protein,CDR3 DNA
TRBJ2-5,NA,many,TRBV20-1,CSASTREETQYF,TGCAGTGCTAGTACCAGGGAAGAGACCCAGTACTTC
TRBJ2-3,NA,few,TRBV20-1,CSARSFYPGLGTDTQYF,TGCAGTGCTAGATCATTCTATCCAGGATTGGGCACAGATACGCAGTATTTT
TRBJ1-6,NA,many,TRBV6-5,CASSYSIGGSSYNSPLHF,TGTGCCAGCAGTTACTCGATAGGGGGGAGCTCCTATAATTCACCCCTCCACTTT
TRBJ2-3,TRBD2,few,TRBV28,CASSSGLGGTDTQYF,TGTGCCAGCAGCTCGGGACTAGGGGGCACAGATACGCAGTATTTT
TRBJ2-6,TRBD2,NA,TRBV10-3,CAIRLAGGSGANVLTF,TGTGCCATCCGACTAGCGGGAGGCTCTGGGGCCAACGTCCTGACTTTC
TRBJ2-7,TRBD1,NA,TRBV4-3,CASSQDRQGDYEQYF,TGCGCCAGCAGCCAAGACAGACAGGGGGACTACGAGCAGTACTTC
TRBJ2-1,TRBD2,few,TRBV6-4,CASSTPGLAGGPGGGSYNEQFF,TGTGCCAGCAGTACACCGGGACTAGCGGGAGGGCCGGGGGGAGGGTCCTACAATGAGCAGTTCTTC
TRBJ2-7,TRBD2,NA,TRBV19,CASTAAGTSGTYEQYF,TGTGCCAGTACCGCAGCCGGGACTAGCGGGACCTACGAGCAGTACTTC
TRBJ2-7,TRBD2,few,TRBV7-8,CASSLAWTSGGAYEQYF,TGTGCCAGCAGCTTAGCGTGGACTAGCGGGGGGGCCTACGAGCAGTACTTC
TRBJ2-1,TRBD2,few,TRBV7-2,CASSLGREGGNEQFF,TGTGCCAGCAGCTTGGGGCGGGAGGGGGGCAATGAGCAGTTCTTC
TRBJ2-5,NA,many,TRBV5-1,CASSFTGTGEETQYF,TGCGCCAGCAGCTTTACCGGTACAGGAGAAGAGACCCAGTACTTC
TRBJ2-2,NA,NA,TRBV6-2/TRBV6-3,CASKRRGLTGELFF,TGTGCCAGCAAACGGAGGGGGCTCACCGGGGAGCTGTTTTTT
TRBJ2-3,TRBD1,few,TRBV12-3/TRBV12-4,CASSARDVRGTDTQYF,TGTGCCAGCAGTGCCCGGGACGTCAGGGGGACAGATACGCAGTATTTT
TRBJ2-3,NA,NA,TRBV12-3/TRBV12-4,CASTGVTDTQYF,TGTGCCAGCACCGGGGTCACAGATACGCAGTATTTT
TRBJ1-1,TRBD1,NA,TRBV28,CASTDGGRGLEAFF,TGTGCCAGCACCGATGGTGGCAGGGGGCTTGAAGCTTTCTTT
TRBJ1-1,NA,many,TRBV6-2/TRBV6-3,CASSETVGTEAFF,TGTGCCAGCAGTGAGACGGTGGGCACTGAAGCTTTCTTT
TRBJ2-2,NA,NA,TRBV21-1,CASSKRDRGNTGELFF,TGTGCCAGCAGCAAAAGGGACAGGGGGAACACCGGGGAGCTGTTTTTT
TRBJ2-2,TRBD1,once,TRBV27,CASSRRSGTGGSGGELFF,TGTGCCAGCAGTAGACGTTCCGGGACAGGGGGTTCCGGCGGGGAGCTGTTTTTT
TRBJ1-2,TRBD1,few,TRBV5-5,CASSSGTGFGGYTF,TGTGCCAGCAGCTCTGGGACAGGGTTTGGTGGCTACACCTTC
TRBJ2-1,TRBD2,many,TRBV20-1,CSARPTSGEGSSYNEQFF,TGCAGTGCTAGACCGACTAGCGGGGAGGGTAGTTCCTACAATGAGCAGTTCTTC
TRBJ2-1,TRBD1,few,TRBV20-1,CSATTGRSSYNEQFF,TGCAGTGCTACGACAGGGCGGAGCTCCTACAATGAGCAGTTCTTC
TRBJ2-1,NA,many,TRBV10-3,CAVEGRDSYNEQFF,TGTGCCGTCGAGGGGCGGGACTCCTACAATGAGCAGTTCTTC
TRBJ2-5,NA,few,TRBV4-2,CASSQAMPETQYF,TGTGCCAGCAGCCAAGCCATGCCGGAGACCCAGTACTTC
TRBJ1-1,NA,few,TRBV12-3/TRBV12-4,CASSPGLDPEAFF,TGTGCCAGCAGTCCAGGCCTGGACCCTGAAGCTTTCTTT
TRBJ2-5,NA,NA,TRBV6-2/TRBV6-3,CASSYVGGRETQYF,TGTGCCAGCAGTTATGTCGGGGGGCGAGAGACCCAGTACTTC
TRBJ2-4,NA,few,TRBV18,CASSPTGTLAKNIQYF,TGTGCCAGCTCACCCACGGGGACCCTAGCCAAAAACATTCAGTACTTC
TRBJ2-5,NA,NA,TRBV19,CASSSLGRGRKETQYF,TGTGCCAGTAGCTCCTTGGGCAGGGGAAGGAAAGAGACCCAGTACTTC
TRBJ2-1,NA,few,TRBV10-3,CAISETRRGNEQFF,TGTGCCATCAGTGAGACCCGACGGGGCAATGAGCAGTTCTTC
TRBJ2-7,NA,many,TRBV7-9,CASSLETANYEQYF,TGTGCCAGCAGCCTCGAGACAGCTAACTACGAGCAGTACTTC
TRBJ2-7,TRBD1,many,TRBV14,CASSRTGETYEQYF,TGTGCCAGCAGCCGGACAGGCGAAACTTACGAGCAGTACTTC
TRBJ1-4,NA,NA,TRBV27,CASSLRVLEKLFF,TGTGCCAGCAGTTTAAGGGTTTTGGAAAAACTGTTTTTT
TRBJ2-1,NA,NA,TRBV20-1,CSASGGAYNEQFF,TGCAGTGCTAGCGGGGGCGCCTACAATGAGCAGTTCTTC
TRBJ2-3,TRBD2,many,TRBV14,CASSQRTSGSDTQYF,TGTGCCAGCAGCCAACGGACTAGCGGGAGTGATACGCAGTATTTT
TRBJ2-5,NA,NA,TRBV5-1,CASSVQEETQYF,TGCGCCAGCAGCGTACAGGAGGAGACCCAGTACTTC
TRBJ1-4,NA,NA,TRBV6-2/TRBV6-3,CASSEAPDEKLFF,TGTGCCAGCAGTGAGGCCCCGGATGAAAAACTGTTTTTT
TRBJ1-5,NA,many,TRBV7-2,CASSPGPVQPQHF,TGTGCCAGCTCTCCAGGGCCGGTTCAGCCCCAGCATTTT
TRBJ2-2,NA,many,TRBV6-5,CASSLVTPGELFF,TGTGCCAGCAGTCTAGTTACCCCCGGGGAGCTGTTTTTT
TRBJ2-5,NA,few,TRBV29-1,CSVELGQATQYF,TGCAGCGTTGAACTCGGGCAGGCAACCCAGTACTTC
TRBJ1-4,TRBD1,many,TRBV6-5,CASSYPGQGNEKLFF,TGTGCCAGCAGTTATCCGGGACAGGGGAATGAAAAACTGTTTTTT
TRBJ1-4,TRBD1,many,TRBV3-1,CASSQRQGSEKLFF,TGTGCCAGCAGCCAACGACAGGGCAGCGAAAAACTGTTTTTT
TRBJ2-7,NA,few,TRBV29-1,CSVMKDEQYF,TGCAGCGTAATGAAAGACGAGCAGTACTTC
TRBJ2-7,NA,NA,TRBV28,CASSLPSGYRYEQYF,TGTGCCAGCAGTTTGCCGAGCGGGTATAGATACGAGCAGTACTTC
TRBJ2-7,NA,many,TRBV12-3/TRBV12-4,CASSLGQVNYEQYF,TGTGCCAGCAGTTTAGGACAGGTTAACTACGAGCAGTACTTC
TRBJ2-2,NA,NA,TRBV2,CASIGTRGSGELFF,TGTGCCAGCATTGGGACGAGGGGATCCGGGGAGCTGTTTTTT